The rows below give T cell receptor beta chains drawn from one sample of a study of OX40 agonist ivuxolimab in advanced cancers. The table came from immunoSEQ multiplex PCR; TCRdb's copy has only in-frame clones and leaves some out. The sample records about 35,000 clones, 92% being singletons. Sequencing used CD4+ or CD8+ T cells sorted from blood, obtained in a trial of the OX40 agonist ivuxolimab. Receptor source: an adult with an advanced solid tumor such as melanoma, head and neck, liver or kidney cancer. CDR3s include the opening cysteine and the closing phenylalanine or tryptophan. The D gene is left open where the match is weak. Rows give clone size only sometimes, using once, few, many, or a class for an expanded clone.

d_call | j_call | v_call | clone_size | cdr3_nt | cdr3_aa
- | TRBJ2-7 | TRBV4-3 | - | TGCGCCAGCAGCCAAGATTTTGGCGCCTTTTCCTACGAGCAGTACTTC | CASSQDFGAFSYEQYF
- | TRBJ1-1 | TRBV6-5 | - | TGTGCCAGCAGTTACTCGTGGGGGACTTTCTTT | CASSYSWGTFF
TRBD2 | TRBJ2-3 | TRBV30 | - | TGTGCCTGGAGTGGACTAGCGGCCCCGAATGTGCCGCAGTATTTT | CAWSGLAAPNVPQYF
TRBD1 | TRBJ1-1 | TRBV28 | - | TGTGCCAGCAGTCACGACAGGGGGGAAGCTGAAGCTTTCTTT | CASSHDRGEAEAFF
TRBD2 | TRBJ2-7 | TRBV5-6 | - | TGTGCCAGCAGCTTGGCGACTAGCGGGGCCGGCTACGAGCAGTACTTC | CASSLATSGAGYEQYF
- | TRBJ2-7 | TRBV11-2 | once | TGTGCCAGCAGCTTAGATCCGATGACCCGAATCCCCTCTTACGAGCAGTACTTC | CASSLDPMTRIPSYEQYF
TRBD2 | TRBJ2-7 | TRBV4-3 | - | TGCGCCAGCAGCCAAGGCCTAGCGGGCGACGAGCAGTACTTC | CASSQGLAGDEQYF
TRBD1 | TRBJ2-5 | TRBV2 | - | TGTGCCAGCAGTGGGACAGGGACCCCTGGGGAGACCCAGTACTTC | CASSGTGTPGETQYF
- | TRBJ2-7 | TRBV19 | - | TGTGCCAGTAGTATAGACCGCTACGAGCAGTACTTC | CASSIDRYEQYF
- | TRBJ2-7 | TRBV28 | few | TGTGCCAGCAGCCGCCAGGTCCAGGAGACCTGTTTC | CASSRQVQETCF
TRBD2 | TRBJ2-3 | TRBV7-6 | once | TGTGCCAGCAGTTTAGGGACTAGCGGTTCCCCCAGGTATTTT | CASSLGTSGSPRYF
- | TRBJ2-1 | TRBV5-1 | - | TGCGCCAGCAGCCCCGGCCTTTACAATGAGCAGTTCTTC | CASSPGLYNEQFF
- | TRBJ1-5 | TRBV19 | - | TGTGCCAGTAGTATAGGGGGGGCGGGGACCGGCAATCAGCCCCAGCATTTT | CASSIGGAGTGNQPQHF
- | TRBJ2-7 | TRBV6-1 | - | TGTGCCAGCAGTGAATGGGGAGTCGGCTCCTACGAGCAGTACTTC | CASSEWGVGSYEQYF
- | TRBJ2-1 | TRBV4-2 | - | TGTGCCAGCAGACAGGGGGGACTATACAATGAGCAGTTCTTC | CASRQGGLYNEQFF
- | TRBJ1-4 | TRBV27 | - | TGTGCCAGCAGCAACATCAGGTGGGGACCCAGCAACGAAAAACTGTTTTTT | CASSNIRWGPSNEKLFF
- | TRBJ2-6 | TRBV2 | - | TGTGCCAGCAGTCGAGGAACTGGGGCCAACGTCCTGACTTTC | CASSRGTGANVLTF
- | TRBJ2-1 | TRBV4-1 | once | TGCGCCAGCAGCCAAGAAAGCCAGATTCTATACAATGAGCAGTTCTTC | CASSQESQILYNEQFF
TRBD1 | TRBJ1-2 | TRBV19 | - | TGTGCCAGTAGTTCCTGGACAGGTCGGGACTATGGCTACACCTTC | CASSSWTGRDYGYTF
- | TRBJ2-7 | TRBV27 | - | TGTGCCAGCAGTCCTCCGAGACGTCAGGGAGCCTACGAGCAGTACTTC | CASSPPRRQGAYEQYF
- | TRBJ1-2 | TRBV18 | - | TGTGCCAGCTCACCGGAATCGGGACGGTCCAGACATGGCTACACCTTC | CASSPESGRSRHGYTF
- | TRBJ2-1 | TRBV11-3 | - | TGTGCCAGCAGCCCAGGTAGCGCGTACAATGAGCAGTTCTTC | CASSPGSAYNEQFF
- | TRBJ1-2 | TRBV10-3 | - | TGTGCCATCAGTGTCGGTGGGGGGCAGGGGAAAAACTATGGCTACACCTTC | CAISVGGGQGKNYGYTF
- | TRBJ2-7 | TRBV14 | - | TGTGCCAGCAGCCTCCTGGGGGACTACGAGCAGTACTTC | CASSLLGDYEQYF
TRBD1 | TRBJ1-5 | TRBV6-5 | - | TGTGCCAGCAGGGGTAGGGGACAGGGGAATCAGCCCCAGCATTTT | CASRGRGQGNQPQHF
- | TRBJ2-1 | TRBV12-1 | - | TGTGCCAGCAGCCTCCGGGACAGGGTCTCCAATGAGCAGTTCTTC | CASSLRDRVSNEQFF
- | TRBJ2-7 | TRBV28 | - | TGTGCCAGCAGTATGGTACATGGGGTCGAGCAGTACTTC | CASSMVHGVEQYF
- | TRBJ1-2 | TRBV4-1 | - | TGCGCCAGCAGCCAAGACGGGGCTGGCGATGGCTACACCTTC | CASSQDGAGDGYTF
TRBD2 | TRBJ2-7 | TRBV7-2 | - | TGTGCCAGCAGCTCAATACCCCCCGCGGGAGGATCCTACGAGCAGTACTTC | CASSSIPPAGGSYEQYF
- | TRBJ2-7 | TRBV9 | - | TGTGCCAGCAGCGTAGTGGTTTTCCACGAGCAGTACTTC | CASSVVVFHEQYF
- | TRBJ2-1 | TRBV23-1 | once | TGCGCCAGCAGTCAACTAGGGCGATCCTACAATGAGCAGTTCTTC | CASSQLGRSYNEQFF
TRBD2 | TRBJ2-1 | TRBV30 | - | TGTGCCTGGAGTGTCGGGGGGGCTGGAGAGCAGTTCTTC | CAWSVGGAGEQFF
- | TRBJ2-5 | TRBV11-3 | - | TGTGCCAGCAGCATAAGAGATGGCCAAGAGACCCAGTACTTC | CASSIRDGQETQYF
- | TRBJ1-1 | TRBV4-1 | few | TGCGCCAGCGCTCCGGGGCGAGGCCTCACTGAAGCTTTCTTT | CASAPGRGLTEAFF
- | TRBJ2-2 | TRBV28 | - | TGTGCCAGCAGTTCCCCCTCCAAAGGAGCAAACGCCGGGGAGCTGTTTTTT | CASSSPSKGANAGELFF
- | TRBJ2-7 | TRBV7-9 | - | TGTGCCAGCAGCTTAGCGGTCCTTGAACTTCCGGCAGGGGCGTACGAGCAGTACTTC | CASSLAVLELPAGAYEQYF
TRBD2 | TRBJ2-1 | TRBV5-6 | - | TGTGCCAGCGGCTCCGGGACTAGCAATGAGCAGTTCTTC | CASGSGTSNEQFF
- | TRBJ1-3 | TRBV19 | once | TGTGCCAGTAGTATTCATCCGGCAGGGCTCGGAAACACCATATATTTT | CASSIHPAGLGNTIYF
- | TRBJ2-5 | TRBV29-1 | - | TGCAGCGTTGAACAGGGGAGGCTCGGGACCCAGTACTTC | CSVEQGRLGTQYF
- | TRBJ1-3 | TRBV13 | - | TGTGCCAGCAGCTTAGATAATAGGGCCCCTCGAAACACCATATATTTT | CASSLDNRAPRNTIYF
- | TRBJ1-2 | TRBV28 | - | TGTGCCAGCAGTTTAGGTCGGCCTGCCTATGGCTACACCTTC | CASSLGRPAYGYTF
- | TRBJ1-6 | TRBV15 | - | TGTGCCACCAGCAGATCACCCCAAGGGGGCTCCTATAATTCACCCCTCCACTTT | CATSRSPQGGSYNSPLHF
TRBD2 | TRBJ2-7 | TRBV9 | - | TGTGCCAGCAGCGTAGAAACTAGCGGGAGGGCGTTCCACGAGCAGTACTTC | CASSVETSGRAFHEQYF
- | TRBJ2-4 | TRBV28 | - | TGTGCCAGCAGTCCAACAAGCTTCTCAGCCAAAAACATTCAGTACTTC | CASSPTSFSAKNIQYF
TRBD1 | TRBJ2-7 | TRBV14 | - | TGTGCCAGCAGCTGGGGACAGTCCTACGAGCAGTACTTC | CASSWGQSYEQYF
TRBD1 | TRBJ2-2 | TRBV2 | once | TGTGCCAGCAGTGGACAGGGCAGGAACACCGGGGAGCTGTTTTTT | CASSGQGRNTGELFF
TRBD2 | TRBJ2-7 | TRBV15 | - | TGTGCCACCAGCAGAGCTCGGGAGGGCCCCTGGGAGCAGTACTTC | CATSRAREGPWEQYF
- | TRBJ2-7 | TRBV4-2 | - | TGTGCCAGCAGCCAAGAAGACCGCCATGGGGCGGACCACTACGAGCAGTACTTC | CASSQEDRHGADHYEQYF
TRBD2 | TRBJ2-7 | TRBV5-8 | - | TGTGCCAGCAGCCCTGGGACTAGCGGGGGCCTCTCCTACGAGCAGTACTTC | CASSPGTSGGLSYEQYF
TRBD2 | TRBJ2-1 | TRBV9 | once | TGTGCCAGCAGCGGGTCGAGTAGCGGGAGAATCGAAGCAAATGAGCAGTTCTTC | CASSGSSSGRIEANEQFF
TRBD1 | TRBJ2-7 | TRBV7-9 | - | TGTGCCAGCAGCTTAGCACAGGGGACGGATTACGAGCAGTACTTC | CASSLAQGTDYEQYF
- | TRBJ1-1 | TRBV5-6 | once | TGTGCCAGCAGCTTGGCCGGGGCGGCGCACGTCTCTGCTTTCTTT | CASSLAGAAHVSAFF
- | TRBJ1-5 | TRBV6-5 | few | TGTGCCAGTAAGACGCAGGGAGGGAATCAGCCCCAGCATTTT | CASKTQGGNQPQHF